This T cell receptor (beta chain) derives from a study of response to subunit inactivated influenza vaccine. Study-level results: Each seasonal influenza vaccination recruits few new T cells, the authors suggested.

Details on this clonotype: Its target is unknown.

TCRdb reprocessed the RT-PCR reads with MiXCR, giving one entry per CDR3 protein. The repertoire has about 800,000 distinct CDR3 sequences, less than 25% of them found once; the top ten carry more than 8.5%. This receptor was taken from a man aged 50 to 60 who received an inactivated influenza vaccine. Sequenced here: PBMCs from blood, sampled roughly 5 days after vaccination.

The CDR3: CASSFLAGGSQETQYF. DNA of the CDR3: TGTGCCAGCAGTTTTCTAGCGGGGGGGAGCCAAGAGACCCAGTACTTC. V usage is TRBV27 and J usage is TRBJ2-5; 12 nucleotides agree with TRBD2. CDR3 length: 16 amino acids. CDR1 is MNHEY and CDR2 is SMNVEV in the germline V gene (reference sequence). With V trimmed by 3 bases and J by 1 base, 3 bases remained unmatched.